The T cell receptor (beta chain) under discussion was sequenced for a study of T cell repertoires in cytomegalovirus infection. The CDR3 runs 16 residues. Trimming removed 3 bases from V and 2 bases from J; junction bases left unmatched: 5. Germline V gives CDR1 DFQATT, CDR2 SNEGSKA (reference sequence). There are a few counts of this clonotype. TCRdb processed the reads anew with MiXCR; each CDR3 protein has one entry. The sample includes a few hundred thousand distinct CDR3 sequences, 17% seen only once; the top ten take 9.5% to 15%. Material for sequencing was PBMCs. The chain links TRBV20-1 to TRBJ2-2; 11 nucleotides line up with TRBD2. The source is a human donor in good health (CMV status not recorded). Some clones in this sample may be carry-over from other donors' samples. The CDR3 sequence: CSARPTSGENTGELFF. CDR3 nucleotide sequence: TGCAGTGCTAGGCCGACTAGCGGGGAAAACACCGGGGAGCTGTTTTTT.